These 5 T cell receptor beta chains were sequenced from one sample in a study of PD-1 blockade in classical Hodgkin lymphoma. Patients all relapsed after autologous stem cell transplantation, and there was variation in brentuximab vedotin exposure. TCRdb keeps only in-frame clones here, not all; method: immunoSEQ multiplex PCR. The repertoire includes about 39,000 clones, approximately 69% of them detected once, and 14% sits in the top ten. The specimen was peripheral blood mononuclear cells (PBMCs), collected before the second cycle of nivolumab. These receptors all stem from a human donor with classical Hodgkin lymphoma.

The chain is built from TRBV27 and TRBJ2-4; 10 bases fit TRBD1. The CDR3 is 18 residues long. Per the germline V gene, CDR1 is MNHEY and CDR2 is SMNVEV (reference sequence). J was trimmed by 0 bases and V by 3 bases; bases with no gene match: 8. The DNA for the CDR3 is TGTGCCAGCAGTTTGACAGGGGGCAGGAGGTTAGCCAAAAACATTCAGTACTTC. Its translation is CASSLTGGRRLAKNIQYF.

This clone appeared a few times. The V and J genes are TRBV5-3 and TRBJ2-1; 10 nucleotides line up with TRBD2. TRBV5-3 is an open reading frame whose function is uncertain. This CDR3 has 15 residues. Trimming removed 4 bases from V and 6 bases from J; junction bases left unmatched: 7. CDR3 amino acids: CARSRSGGACNEQFF. CDR3 DNA sequence: TGTGCCAGAAGCAGGAGCGGGGGGGCCTGCAATGAGCAGTTCTTC.

The chain carries TRBV7-9 and TRBJ2-2; 9 bases map to TRBD1. The CDR3 spans 15 residues. From germline, CDR1 is SEHNR and CDR2 FQNEAQ (reference sequence). V was clipped by 5 bases and J by 7 bases; unmatched bases: 8. CDR3 DNA: TGTGCCAGCAGCCTAGGGACAGGGATTCTCGGGGAGCTGTTTTTT. It specifies CASSLGTGILGELFF. The entire variable domain, with the rest obtained from reference TRBV7-9 and TRBJ2-2, is as follows: DTGVSQNPRHKITKRGQNVTFRCDPISEHNRLYWYRQTLGQGPEFLTYFQNEAQLEKSRLLSDRFSAERPKGSFSTLEIQRTEQGDSAMYLCASSLGTGILGELFFGEGSRLTVL.

This chain links TRBV10-3 with TRBJ1-3; D remains ambiguous. This CDR3 has 14 amino acids. Trimming cost V 2 bases and J 0 bases, with 5 bases left between them. Germline CDR1 ENHRY, CDR2 SYGVKD. CDR3 DNA: TGTGCCATCAGTGAGCAAAGCTCTGGAAACACCATATATTTT. This encodes CAISEQSSGNTIYF.

This clone has a handful of counts. This chain links TRBV19 with TRBJ1-5; D unresolved. CDR1 and CDR2 from the germline V gene are LNHDA and SQIVND (reference sequence). Trimming took 4 bases from V and 7 from J, leaving 11 bases between them. The CDR3 is 13 residues long. CDR3 sequence reads: CASSRRGRQPQHF. The CDR3 nucleotides are TGTGCCAGTAGTAGAAGAGGACGGCAGCCCCAGCATTTT.